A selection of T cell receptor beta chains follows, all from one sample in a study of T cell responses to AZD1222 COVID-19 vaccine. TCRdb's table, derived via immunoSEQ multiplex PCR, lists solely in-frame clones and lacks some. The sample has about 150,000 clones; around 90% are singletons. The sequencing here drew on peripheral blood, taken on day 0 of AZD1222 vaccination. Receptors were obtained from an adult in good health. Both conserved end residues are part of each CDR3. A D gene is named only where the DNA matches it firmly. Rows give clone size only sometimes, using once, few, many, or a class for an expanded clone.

CDR3 protein: CASSDDRAGNYEQYF
CDR3 DNA: TGTGCCAGCAGCGACGACAGGGCTGGAAACTACGAGCAGTACTTC
J gene: TRBJ2-7
clone size: -
D gene: TRBD1
V gene: TRBV11-2

CDR3 protein: CASPPPNSSSYEQYF
CDR3 DNA: TGTGCTAGTCCCCCACCCAACAGTAGCTCCTACGAGCAGTACTTC
J gene: TRBJ2-7
clone size: -
D gene: -
V gene: TRBV12-5

CDR3 protein: CASSYSRGVQALHF
CDR3 DNA: TGTGCCAGCAGTTACTCGAGGGGGGTCCAGGCCCTCCACTTT
J gene: TRBJ1-6
clone size: -
D gene: -
V gene: TRBV6-5

CDR3 protein: CASSRAGSTEAFF
CDR3 DNA: TGTGCCAGCAGCCGCGCCGGGTCCACTGAAGCTTTCTTT
J gene: TRBJ1-1
clone size: -
D gene: -
V gene: TRBV6-5

CDR3 protein: CASSEGLAAYNEQFF
CDR3 DNA: TGCGCCAGCAGTGAGGGACTAGCGGCTTACAATGAGCAGTTCTTC
J gene: TRBJ2-1
clone size: -
D gene: TRBD2
V gene: TRBV10-1

CDR3 protein: CATARAGSNQPQHF
CDR3 DNA: TGTGCCACTGCTCGGGCAGGGAGCAATCAGCCCCAGCATTTT
J gene: TRBJ1-5
clone size: -
D gene: -
V gene: TRBV24-1

CDR3 protein: CASSFSPPGSTSYEQYF
CDR3 DNA: TGTGCCAGCAGCTTCTCTCCCCCAGGGTCTACCTCCTACGAGCAGTACTTC
J gene: TRBJ2-7
clone size: -
D gene: -
V gene: TRBV7-6

CDR3 protein: CASSTPSGSTDTQYF
CDR3 DNA: TGTGCCAGCAGTACCCCTAGCGGTAGCACAGATACGCAGTATTTT
J gene: TRBJ2-3
clone size: once
D gene: TRBD2
V gene: TRBV2

CDR3 protein: CASSVRTSGVDTQYF
CDR3 DNA: TGCGCCAGCAGCGTCCGGACTAGCGGGGTAGATACGCAGTATTTT
J gene: TRBJ2-3
clone size: -
D gene: TRBD2
V gene: TRBV4-1

CDR3 protein: CASSRAGTSGMGELFF
CDR3 DNA: TGTGCCAGCAGCCGAGCCGGGACTAGCGGGATGGGGGAGCTGTTTTTT
J gene: TRBJ2-2
clone size: once
D gene: TRBD2
V gene: TRBV5-6